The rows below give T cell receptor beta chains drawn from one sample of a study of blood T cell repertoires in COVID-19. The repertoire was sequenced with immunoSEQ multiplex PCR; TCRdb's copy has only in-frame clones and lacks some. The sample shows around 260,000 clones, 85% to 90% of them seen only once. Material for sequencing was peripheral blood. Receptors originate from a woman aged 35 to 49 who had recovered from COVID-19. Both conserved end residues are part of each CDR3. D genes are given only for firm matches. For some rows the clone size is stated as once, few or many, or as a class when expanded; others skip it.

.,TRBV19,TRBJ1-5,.,TGTGCCAGTAGTATTAACGAACCGGGAGCGGGGCTTTGGTATAGCAATCAGCCCCAGCATTTT,CASSINEPGAGLWYSNQPQHF
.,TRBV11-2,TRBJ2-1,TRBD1,TGTGCCAGTTCCAACAGGGGCGACTCCTACAATGAGCAGTTCTTC,CASSNRGDSYNEQFF
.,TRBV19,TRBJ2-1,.,TGTGCCAGTAGTATTCCGGGAAACTACAATGAGCAGTTCTTC,CASSIPGNYNEQFF
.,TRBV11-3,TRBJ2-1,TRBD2,TGTGCCAGCAGCTTAATCGGGGGGTCCTACAATGAGCAGTTCTTC,CASSLIGGSYNEQFF
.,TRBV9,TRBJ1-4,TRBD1,TGTGCCAGCAGCGTAGAGGACAGGGGGTACAATGAAAAACTGTTTTTT,CASSVEDRGYNEKLFF
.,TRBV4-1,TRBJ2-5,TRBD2,TGCGCCAGCAGCCAAGATCTAGCGGGGAGGGAGACCCAGTACTTC,CASSQDLAGRETQYF
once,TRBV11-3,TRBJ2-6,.,TGTGCCAGCAGCTTAGGCGGGACCGGGGCCAACGTCCTGACTTTC,CASSLGGTGANVLTF
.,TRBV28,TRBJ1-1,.,TGTGCCAGCAGTTCCCCGGAGTCCCAGAACACTGAAGCTTTCTTT,CASSSPESQNTEAFF
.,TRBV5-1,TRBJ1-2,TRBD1,TGCGCCAGCAGCTTGGGGACAGGGTCTAACTATGGCTACACCTTC,CASSLGTGSNYGYTF
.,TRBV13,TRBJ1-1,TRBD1,TGTGCCAGCAGCTCCGTCCCGGGACAGGGGGAGAACACTGAAGCTTTCTTT,CASSSVPGQGENTEAFF
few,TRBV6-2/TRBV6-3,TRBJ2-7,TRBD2,TGTGCCAGCAGTTACGACATAGCGGGGGCAGAGCAGTACTTC,CASSYDIAGAEQYF
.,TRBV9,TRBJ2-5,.,TGTGCCAGCAGCGTAGCGGGGGGCTACCAAGAGACCCAGTACTTC,CASSVAGGYQETQYF
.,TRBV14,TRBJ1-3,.,TGTGCCAGCAGCCAAGCAGGGATTTCCGGAAACACCATATATTTT,CASSQAGISGNTIYF
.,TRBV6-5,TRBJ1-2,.,TGTGCCAGCAGTCTTAGGGGTTTACGGTATGGCTACACCTTC,CASSLRGLRYGYTF
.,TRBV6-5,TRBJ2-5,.,TGTGCCAGCAGTTTAAGACTGAACAAAGAGACCCAGTACTTC,CASSLRLNKETQYF
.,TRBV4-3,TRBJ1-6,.,TGCGCCAGCAGCCAAGATTCAGGGCGGGGGGCGAGGAATTCACCCCTCCACTTT,CASSQDSGRGARNSPLHF
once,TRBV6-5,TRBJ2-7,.,TGTGCCAGCAGTCGACTCGACAGTGCCGAGCAGTACTTC,CASSRLDSAEQYF
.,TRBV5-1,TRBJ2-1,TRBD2,TGCGCCAGCAGCTTGGGAACTAGCGGGGGGGCCGGGGAGCAGTTCTTC,CASSLGTSGGAGEQFF
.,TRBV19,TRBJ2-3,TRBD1,TGTGCCAGTACCCTAAGGGGACAGGGCACAGATACGCAGTATTTT,CASTLRGQGTDTQYF
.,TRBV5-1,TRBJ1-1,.,TGCGCCAGCAGGGCAGGGGACACTGAAGCTTTCTTT,CASRAGDTEAFF
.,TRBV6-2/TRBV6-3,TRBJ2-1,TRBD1,TGTGCCAGCAGTTACTGGACAGGCTCCTACAATGAGCAGTTCTTC,CASSYWTGSYNEQFF
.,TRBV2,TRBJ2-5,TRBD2,TGTGCCAGCAGTGAAGCTTGGCGGGGGGGTGAGACCCAGTACTTC,CASSEAWRGGETQYF
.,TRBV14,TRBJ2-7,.,TGTGCCAGCAGCCCCCCCGGGTCCCCCGAGCAGTACTTC,CASSPPGSPEQYF
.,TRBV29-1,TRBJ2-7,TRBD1,TGCAGCGCAAGGGACAGGGATGGCGAGCAGTACTTC,CSARDRDGEQYF
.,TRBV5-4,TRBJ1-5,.,TGTGCCAGCAGCTTGAAATCAGGGGCAGGCCCCCAAGGGCCCCAGCATTTT,CASSLKSGAGPQGPQHF
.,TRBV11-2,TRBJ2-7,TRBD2,TGTGCCAGCAGTTACTGGGGAGGGTCCTACGAGCAGTACTTC,CASSYWGGSYEQYF
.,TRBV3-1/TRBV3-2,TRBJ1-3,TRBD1,TGTGCCAGCAGCCCGCAGGGGGCTGCTGGAAACACCATATATTTT,CASSPQGAAGNTIYF
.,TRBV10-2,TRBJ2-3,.,TGCGCCAGCAGTGAGAGTCGGACTGCTACGCAGTATTTT,CASSESRTATQYF
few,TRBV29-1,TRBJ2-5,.,TGCAGCGTTGGGAGGGAGACCCAGTACTTC,CSVGRETQYF
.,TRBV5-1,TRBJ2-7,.,TGCGCCAGCAGCCTCCGGGACTGGAGCTCCTACGAGCAGTACTTC,CASSLRDWSSYEQYF
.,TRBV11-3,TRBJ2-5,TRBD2,TGTGCCAGCAGCTTGGGGAGCGGGGGGGACCAAGAGACCCAGTACTTC,CASSLGSGGDQETQYF
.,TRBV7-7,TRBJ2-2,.,TGTGCTAGCAGCTTAAAGCTCGGAGGTCCCGGGGAGCTGTTTTTT,CASSLKLGGPGELFF
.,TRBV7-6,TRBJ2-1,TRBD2,TGTGCCAGCAGAGCCGGACTAGCGGGGCTCAATGAGCAGTTCTTC,CASRAGLAGLNEQFF
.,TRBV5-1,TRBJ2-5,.,TGCGCCAGCAGCTCGAGTGGTTGGGAGACCCAGTACTTC,CASSSSGWETQYF
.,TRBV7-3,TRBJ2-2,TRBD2,TGTGCCAGCAGCTTACTCGGGGCTAGCGGGGGGGCACCCACCGGGGAGCTGTTTTTT,CASSLLGASGGAPTGELFF
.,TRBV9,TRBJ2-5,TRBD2,TGTGCCAGCAGCGTAGCTACCGGGACTAGCTTAAAGACCCAGTACTTC,CASSVATGTSLKTQYF
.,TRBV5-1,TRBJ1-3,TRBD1,TGCGCCAGCAGCTTACAGGGGTTTGGAAACACCATATATTTT,CASSLQGFGNTIYF
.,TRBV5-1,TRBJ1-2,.,TGCGCCAGCAGACAGGACCCGTCTAATGGCTACACCTTC,CASRQDPSNGYTF
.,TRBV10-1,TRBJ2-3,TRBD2,TGCGCCAGCAGCCTACTAGCGGGGGGCCTAAATACGCAGTATTTT,CASSLLAGGLNTQYF
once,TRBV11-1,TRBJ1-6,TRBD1,TGTGCCAGCAGCGAGACAGGGGGTTACTATAATTCACCCCTCCACTTT,CASSETGGYYNSPLHF
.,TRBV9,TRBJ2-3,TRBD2,TGTGCCAGCAGCCAAGGGACTAGCGGGGGCACAGATACGCAGTATTTT,CASSQGTSGGTDTQYF
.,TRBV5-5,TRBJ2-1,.,TGTGCCAGCAGGTATATAGGGAGCTCCTACAATGAGCAGTTCTTC,CASRYIGSSYNEQFF
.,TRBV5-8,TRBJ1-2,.,TGTGCCAGCACCTTTACAGGATATGGCTACACCTTC,CASTFTGYGYTF